This TCR beta chain was captured by sequencing in a study of blood T cells in healthy people across ages (dated by TCRdb to 2013 to 2016). For the wider study: In model experiments, roughly one uniquely barcoded TCR beta cDNA molecule per two T cells was captured by template switching. The study measured age-related changes in TCR beta repertoire diversity using deep sequencing normalized with unique cDNA molecular identifiers. Four age groups were formed from the donors: young (average roughly 15 years), middle-aged (around 41), aged (more than 55) and long-lived (approximately 80). To avoid experimental bias, donors of different ages were randomly spread across the sequencing lanes. The study analyzed two additional independent replicas of 1 million unique cDNA reads from the same blood draw for two donors, one aged 18 to 29 and one aged 80 or older. Findings and caveats that apply to the study as a whole: Conclusive comparison of naive and antigen-experienced compartments was prevented by the profiling of bulk unsorted PBMCs. Observed TCR beta diversity per million T cells fell roughly linearly with age, and a significant reduction was already apparent by age roughly 40. A strong correlation was found between observed TCR beta diversity and the percentage of naive T cells measured by flow cytometry. Total diversity estimates from one million sequenced T cells were considered lower bounds and underestimates. The CMV infection status of donors was not known, potentially confounding age-related changes in expanded clonotypes. Compared with the aged group, more naive CD4+ T cells, fewer expanded clones and increased TCR diversity were shown by the long-lived group, suggesting age selection.

The donors were 40 or so Caucasian individuals from Russia, aged roughly 6 to 100 years, who were systemically healthy. Approximately 9.3 milliliters of peripheral blood were drawn from each donor into EDTA-treated Vacutainer tubes. PBMCs were isolated by Ficoll-Paque density-gradient centrifugation, with at least 6.5 million obtained per sample. Trizol reagent was used to extract total RNA from PBMCs, with at least 5 micrograms per sample. The percentages of naive CD45RAhigh/CD27high T cells were determined by flow cytometry on a PBMC aliquot from every donor. Remarks on this clonotype: Its antigen is unknown. No base quality information exists; no much larger clone differs at one position.

The library was generated by 5' RACE. This sample was sequenced with an Illumina HiSeq 2500. A second PCR of roughly 7 to 12 cycles was performed with a sample-barcoded 5' primer and a J-beta primer mix. A template-switch 5' adaptor carrying 12 random nucleotides introduced a unique molecular identifier onto each TCR beta cDNA molecule. At least 2.5 million CDR3-containing paired-end reads were obtained from each sample. First-strand cDNA synthesis was performed from all RNA using the Mint cDNA synthesis kit, with priming by a TRBC-specific oligonucleotide. Following uracil-DNA glycosylase treatment, a first 18-cycle PCR with universal primers M1SS and BC2_uni_R was performed on all cDNA. As for the original processing: For normalization, 1 million high-quality reads, each with a distinct molecular identifier, were randomly selected from each sample. Reads with shared molecular identifiers were discarded instead of being binned into consensus sequences. MiTCR, with a Q25 quality threshold and the strictest error-elimination algorithm, was used for CDR3 identification, clonotype clustering and error correction. A nonparametric unseen species model using Euler transformation provided a lower-bound estimate of total TCR beta diversity. The public reads were run again by TCRdb, first through fastp at Q25 and then through MiXCR, and only productive beta chains were kept. Rows with one shared CDR3 protein collapse into an entry with the most common genes and DNA. TCRdb's processing, not the study's, gives the V and J calls here. This sample has around 650,000 distinct CDR3 sequences in its table, and roughly 32% of those were observed once. The leading ten clones occupy 15% of the sample.

There are 12 amino acids in the CDR3, from cysteine to phenylalanine inclusive. Only the CDR3 part of the read is kept: 36 bases, read in frame from the first base. CDR1 and CDR2 are read off the germline V gene as SGHTA and FQGNSA. V gives up 3 bases and J gives up 10 bases, and the segment between their germline ends measures 11 bases. The chain joins TRBV7-2 to TRBJ2-3; the D segment cannot be called with confidence. Material for sequencing was blood. The source of this sequence is a woman at least 80 years old in good health. Donor details come from another sample of the same person, matched by shared clones. The CDR3 corresponds to CASSLELGSQYF. The DNA reads as follows: TGTGCCAGCAGCTTGGAGTTGGGATCGCAGTATTTT.